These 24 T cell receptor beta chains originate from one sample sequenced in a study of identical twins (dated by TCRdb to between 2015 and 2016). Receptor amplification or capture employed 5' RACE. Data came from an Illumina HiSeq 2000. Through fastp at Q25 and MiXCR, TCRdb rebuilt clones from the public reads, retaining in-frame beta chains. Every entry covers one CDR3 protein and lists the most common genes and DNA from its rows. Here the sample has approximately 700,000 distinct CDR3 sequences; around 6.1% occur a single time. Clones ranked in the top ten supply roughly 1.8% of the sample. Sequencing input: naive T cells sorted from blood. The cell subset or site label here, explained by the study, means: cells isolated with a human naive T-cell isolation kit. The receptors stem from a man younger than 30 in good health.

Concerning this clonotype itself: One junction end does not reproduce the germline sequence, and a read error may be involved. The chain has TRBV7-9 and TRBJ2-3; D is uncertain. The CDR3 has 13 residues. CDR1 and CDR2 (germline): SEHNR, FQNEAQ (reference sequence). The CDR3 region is CANSFVEDPGQYF. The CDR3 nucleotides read TGTGCCAACAGCTTCGTCGAGGATCCGGGGCAGTATTTT.

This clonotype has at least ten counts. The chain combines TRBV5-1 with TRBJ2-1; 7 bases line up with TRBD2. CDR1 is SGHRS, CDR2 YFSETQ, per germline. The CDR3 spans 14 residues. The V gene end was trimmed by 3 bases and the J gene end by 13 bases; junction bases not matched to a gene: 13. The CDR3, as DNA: TGCGCCAGCAGCTCAGCCACGACTAGCACGGATCAGTTCTTC. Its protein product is CASSSATTSTDQFF. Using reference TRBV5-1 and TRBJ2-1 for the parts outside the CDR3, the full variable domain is KAGVTQTPRYLIKTRGQQVTLSCSPISGHRSVSWYQQTPGQGLQFLFEYFSETQRNKGNFPGRFSGRQFSNSRSEMNVSTLELGDSALYLCASSSATTSTDQFFGPGTRLTVL.

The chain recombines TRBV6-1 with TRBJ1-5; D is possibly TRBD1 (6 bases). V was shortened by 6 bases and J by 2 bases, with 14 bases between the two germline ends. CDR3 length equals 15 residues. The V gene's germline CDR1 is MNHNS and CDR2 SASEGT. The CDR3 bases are TGTGCCAGCAGAGAGAGACAGGTTCGCAATCAGCCCCAGCATTTT. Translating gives CASRERQVRNQPQHF.

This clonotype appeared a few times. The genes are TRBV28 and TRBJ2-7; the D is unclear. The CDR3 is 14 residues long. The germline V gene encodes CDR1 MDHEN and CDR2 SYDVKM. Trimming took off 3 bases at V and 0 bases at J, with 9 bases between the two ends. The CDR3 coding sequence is TGTGCCAGCAGTTTGAAAAGGAGCTCCTACGAGCAGTACTTC. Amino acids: CASSLKRSSYEQYF.

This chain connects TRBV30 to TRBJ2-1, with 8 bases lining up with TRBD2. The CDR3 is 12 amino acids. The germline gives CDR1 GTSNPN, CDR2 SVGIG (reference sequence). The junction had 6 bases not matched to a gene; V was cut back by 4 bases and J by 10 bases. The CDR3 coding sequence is TGTGCCTGGAAACGGGAGGGCCTAGAGCAGTTCTTC. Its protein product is CAWKREGLEQFF. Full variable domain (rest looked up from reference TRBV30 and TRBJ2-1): SQTIHQWPATLVQPVGSPLSLECTVEGTSNPNLYWYRQAAGRGLQLLFYSVGIGQISSEVPQNLSASRPQDRQFILSSKKLLLSDSGFYLCAWKREGLEQFFGPGTRLTVL.

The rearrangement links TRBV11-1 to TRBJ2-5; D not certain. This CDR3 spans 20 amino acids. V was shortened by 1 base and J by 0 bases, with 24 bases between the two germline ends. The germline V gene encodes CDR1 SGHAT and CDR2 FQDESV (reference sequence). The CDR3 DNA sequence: TGTGCCAGCAGCTTAGGGTCATGGGGTGACATACACATGTACCAAGAGACCCAGTACTTC. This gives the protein CASSLGSWGDIHMYQETQYF.

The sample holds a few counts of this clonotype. This chain's CDR3 is CASSIGGTRTYEQYF. CDR3 DNA: TGTGCCAGTAGTATTGGGGGGACCCGGACCTACGAGCAGTACTTC. This chain links TRBV19 with TRBJ2-7; D possibly corresponds to TRBD2 (6 bases). The V gene lost 3 bases and the J gene lost 2 bases, with 14 bases spanning the gap. Germline V gene data show CDR1 as LNHDA and CDR2 as SQIVND (reference sequence). This CDR3 comprises 15 residues.

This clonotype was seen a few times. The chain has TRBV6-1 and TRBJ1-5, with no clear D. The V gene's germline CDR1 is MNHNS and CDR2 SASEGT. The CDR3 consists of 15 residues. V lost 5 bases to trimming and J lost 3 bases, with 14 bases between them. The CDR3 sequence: CASSPESVFNQPQHF. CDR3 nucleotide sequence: TGTGCCAGCAGTCCCGAGTCGGTCTTCAATCAGCCCCAGCATTTT.

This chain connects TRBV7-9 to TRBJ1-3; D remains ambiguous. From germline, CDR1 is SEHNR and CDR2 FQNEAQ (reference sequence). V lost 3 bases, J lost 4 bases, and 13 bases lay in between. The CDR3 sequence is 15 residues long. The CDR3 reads CASSFLAGGGNTIYF. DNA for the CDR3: TGTGCCAGCAGCTTCCTGGCGGGTGGAGGAAACACCATATATTTT. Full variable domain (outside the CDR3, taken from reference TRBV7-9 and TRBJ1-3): DTGVSQNPRHKITKRGQNVTFRCDPISEHNRLYWYRQTLGQGPEFLTYFQNEAQLEKSRLLSDRFSAERPKGSFSTLEIQRTEQGDSAMYLCASSFLAGGGNTIYFGEGSWLTVV.

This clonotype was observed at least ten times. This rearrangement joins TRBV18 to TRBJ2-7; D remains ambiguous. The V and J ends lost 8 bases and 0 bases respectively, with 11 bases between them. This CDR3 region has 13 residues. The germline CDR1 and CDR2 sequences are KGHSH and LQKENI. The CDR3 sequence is CASSPLSSYEQYF. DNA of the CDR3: TGTGCCAGCAGTCCACTCAGCTCCTACGAGCAGTACTTC.

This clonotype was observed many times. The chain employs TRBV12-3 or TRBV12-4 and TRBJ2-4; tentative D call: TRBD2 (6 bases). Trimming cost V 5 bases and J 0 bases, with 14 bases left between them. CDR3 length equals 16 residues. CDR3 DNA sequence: TGTGCCAGCAGTCTTGCGGGGTCTCTAGCCAAAAACATTCAGTACTTC. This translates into CASSLAGSLAKNIQYF.

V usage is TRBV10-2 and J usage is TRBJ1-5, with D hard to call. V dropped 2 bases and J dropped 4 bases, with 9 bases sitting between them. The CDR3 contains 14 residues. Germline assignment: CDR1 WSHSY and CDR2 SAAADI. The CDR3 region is CASSEVRANQPQHF. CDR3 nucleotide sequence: TGCGCCAGCAGTGAGGTGCGGGCGAATCAGCCCCAGCATTTT.

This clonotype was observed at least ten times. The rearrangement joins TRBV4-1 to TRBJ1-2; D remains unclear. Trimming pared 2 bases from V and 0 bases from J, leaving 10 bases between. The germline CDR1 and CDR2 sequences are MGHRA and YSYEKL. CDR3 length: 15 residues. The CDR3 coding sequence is TGCGCCAGCAGCCAACCCGGTAGAGCTAACTATGGCTACACCTTC. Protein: CASSQPGRANYGYTF.

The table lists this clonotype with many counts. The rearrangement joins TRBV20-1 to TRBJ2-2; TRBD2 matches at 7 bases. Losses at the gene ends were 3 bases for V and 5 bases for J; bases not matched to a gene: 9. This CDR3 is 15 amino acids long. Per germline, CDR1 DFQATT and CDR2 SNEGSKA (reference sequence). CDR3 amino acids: CSARAAGRDTGELFF. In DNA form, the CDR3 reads TGCAGTGCTAGGGCGGCAGGGAGGGATACCGGGGAGCTGTTTTTT.

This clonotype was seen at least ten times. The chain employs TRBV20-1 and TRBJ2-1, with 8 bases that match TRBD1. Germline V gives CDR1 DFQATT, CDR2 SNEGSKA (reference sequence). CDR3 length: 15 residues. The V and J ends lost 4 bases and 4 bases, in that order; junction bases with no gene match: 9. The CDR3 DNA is TGCAGTGCTATCCCGGACAGGGAAGTTTACAATGAGCAGTTCTTC. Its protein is CSAIPDREVYNEQFF.

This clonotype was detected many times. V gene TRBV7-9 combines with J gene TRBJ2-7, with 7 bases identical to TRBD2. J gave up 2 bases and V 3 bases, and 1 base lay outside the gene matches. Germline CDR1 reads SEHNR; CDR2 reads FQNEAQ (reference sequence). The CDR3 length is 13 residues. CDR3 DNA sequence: TGTGCCAGCAGCTTTGGACTAGCCTACGAGCAGTACTTC. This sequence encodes CASSFGLAYEQYF.

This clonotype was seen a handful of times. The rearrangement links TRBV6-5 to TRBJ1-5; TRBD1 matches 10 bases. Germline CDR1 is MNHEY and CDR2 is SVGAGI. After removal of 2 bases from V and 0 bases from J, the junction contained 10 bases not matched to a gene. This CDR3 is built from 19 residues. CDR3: CASSYGQGDKRYSNQPQHF. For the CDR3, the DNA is TGTGCCAGCAGTTACGGACAGGGGGACAAGAGGTATAGCAATCAGCCCCAGCATTTT.

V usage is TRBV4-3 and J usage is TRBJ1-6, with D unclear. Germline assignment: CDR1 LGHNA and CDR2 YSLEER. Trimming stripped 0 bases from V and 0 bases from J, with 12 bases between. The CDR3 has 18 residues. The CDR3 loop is CASSQDSTGSSYNSPLHF. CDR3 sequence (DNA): TGCGCCAGCAGCCAAGATAGTACCGGGAGCTCCTATAATTCACCCCTCCACTTT.

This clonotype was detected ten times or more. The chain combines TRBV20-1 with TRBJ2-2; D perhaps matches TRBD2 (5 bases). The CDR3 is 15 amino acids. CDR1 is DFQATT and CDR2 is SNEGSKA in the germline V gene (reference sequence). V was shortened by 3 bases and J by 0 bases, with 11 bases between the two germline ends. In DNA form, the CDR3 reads TGCAGTGCTAGGGAAAAACTAGCGAACACCGGGGAGCTGTTTTTT. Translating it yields CSAREKLANTGELFF.

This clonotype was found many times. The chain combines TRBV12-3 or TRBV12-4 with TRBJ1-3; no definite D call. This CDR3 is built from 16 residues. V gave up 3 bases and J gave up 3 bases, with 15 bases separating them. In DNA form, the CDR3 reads TGTGCCAGCAGTTTCACTGTCGGTGGGGTTGGAAACACCATATATTTT. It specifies CASSFTVGGVGNTIYF.

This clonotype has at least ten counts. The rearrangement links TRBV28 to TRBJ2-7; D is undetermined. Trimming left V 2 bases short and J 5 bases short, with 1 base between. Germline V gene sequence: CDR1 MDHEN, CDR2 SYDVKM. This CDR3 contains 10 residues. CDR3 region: CASSLDEQYF. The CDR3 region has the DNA TGTGCCAGCAGTTTAGACGAGCAGTACTTC.

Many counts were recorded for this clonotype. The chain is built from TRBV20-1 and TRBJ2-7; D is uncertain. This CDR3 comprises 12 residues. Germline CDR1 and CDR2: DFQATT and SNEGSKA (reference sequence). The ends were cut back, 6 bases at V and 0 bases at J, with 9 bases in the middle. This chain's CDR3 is CSATASSYEQYF. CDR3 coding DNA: TGCAGTGCCACGGCAAGCTCCTACGAGCAGTACTTC.

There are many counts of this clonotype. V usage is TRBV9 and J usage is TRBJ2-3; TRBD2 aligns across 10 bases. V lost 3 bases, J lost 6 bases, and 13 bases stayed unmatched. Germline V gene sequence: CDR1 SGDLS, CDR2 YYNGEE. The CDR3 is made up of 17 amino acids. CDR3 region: CASSGSPAGGAVDTQYF. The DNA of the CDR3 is TGTGCCAGCAGCGGAAGTCCAGCGGGAGGGGCGGTCGATACGCAGTATTTT.

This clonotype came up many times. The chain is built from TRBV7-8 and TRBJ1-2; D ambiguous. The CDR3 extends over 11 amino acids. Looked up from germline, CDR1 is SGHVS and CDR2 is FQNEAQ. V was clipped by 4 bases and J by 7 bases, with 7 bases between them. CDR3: CASSSPSGYTF. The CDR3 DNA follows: TGTGCCAGCAGCTCCCCGAGTGGCTACACCTTC.